These 17 T cell receptor beta chains came from one sample sequenced in a study of blood T cell repertoires in COVID-19. This table comes from immunoSEQ multiplex PCR, and its TCRdb copy is limited to in-frame clones, with some not included. This repertoire shows roughly 250,000 clones, approximately 90% found once; its top ten account for 0.95% to 1.5%. The sample consisted of PBMCs or T cells enriched from blood (not recorded which). The receptors stem from a human donor in a cohort exposed to, infected with or recovered from COVID-19 (not recorded which). The donor label of this sample is uncertain.

The rearrangement joins TRBV5-8 to TRBJ1-4; the D is unclear. Germline-derived CDR1 and CDR2 are SGHTS and YDEGEE. V lost 7 bases and J 3 bases, leaving 16 bases between the germline ends. CDR3 length equals 15 residues. CDR3 protein: CASFMIWQSNEKLFF. In nucleotides, the CDR3 is TGTGCCAGCTTTATGATCTGGCAATCTAATGAAAAACTGTTTTTT.

The rearrangement links TRBV6-1 to TRBJ2-7; a possible D gene is TRBD2 (6 bases). The CDR3 runs to 15 residues. V shed 2 bases and J shed 1 base, with 12 bases lying between them. Germline CDR1 is MNHNS and CDR2 is SASEGT. The chain's CDR3 is CASSESPGESYEQYF. The CDR3 DNA reads TGTGCCAGCAGTGAATCGCCGGGAGAGTCCTACGAGCAGTACTTC.

The chain employs TRBV7-3 and TRBJ2-7, with 7 bases that match TRBD1. V lost 5 bases and J lost 0; bases outside the gene matches: 10. The germline gives CDR1 SGHTA, CDR2 FQGTGA. The CDR3 contains 16 residues. CDR3 residues: CASSPLFGQVSYEQYF. The CDR3 DNA sequence: TGTGCCAGCAGCCCTCTGTTTGGACAGGTCTCCTACGAGCAGTACTTC.

The V call is TRBV5-6, the J call TRBJ2-5, with D maybe TRBD2 (6 bases). Germline CDR1 SGHDT, CDR2 YYEEEE. V was pared by 3 bases and J by 3 bases, with 12 bases between. This CDR3 is built from 14 residues. CDR3 coding DNA: TGTGCCAGCAGCTCGGGACTTACTAAAGAGACCCAGTACTTC. This gives the protein CASSSGLTKETQYF.

Regarding this clone: A read error may produce the germline difference seen at one junction end. The V and J genes are TRBV9 and TRBJ1-2, with 7 bases fitting TRBD1. Germline CDR1 reads SGDLS; CDR2 reads YYNGEE. This CDR3 contains 11 residues. CDR3 coding DNA: TGTGCCAGCAGCGAAGGGACAGCCTTCGCCTTC. The encoded protein is CASSEGTAFAF.

The chain employs TRBV27 and TRBJ1-1; D is unresolved. Germline V lookup: CDR1 MNHEY, CDR2 SMNVEV (reference sequence). Trimming removed 6 bases at V and 1 base at J, with 18 bases between. This CDR3 comprises 16 residues. The CDR3 region has the DNA TGTGCCAGCAGGCGTGTACTCTCCCCGGGGAACACTGAAGCTTTCTTT. Translated, it gives CASRRVLSPGNTEAFF.

V gene TRBV19 combines with J gene TRBJ2-7; weak D call: TRBD1 (6 bases). V lost 3 bases and J 4 bases, leaving 10 bases between the germline ends. The CDR3 consists of 13 residues. Germline loops: CDR1 LNHDA, CDR2 SQIVND (reference sequence). The CDR3: CASSIARGYEQYF. The CDR3 region has the DNA TGTGCCAGTAGTATCGCCAGGGGTTACGAGCAGTACTTC.

V is TRBV5-4 and J is TRBJ1-1; the match to TRBD1 covers 7 bases. CDR3 length: 12 amino acids. Germline V CDR1 and CDR2: SGHNT, YYREEE (reference sequence). The V and J ends lost 2 bases and 6 bases, in that order; junction bases with no gene match: 1. This CDR3 is CASSLRGPEAFF. The CDR3 nucleotides read TGTGCCAGCAGCTTAAGGGGGCCTGAAGCTTTCTTT.

The genes are TRBV20-1 and TRBJ2-5, with D unresolved. The V end was cut by 6 bases, the J end by 5 bases, with 10 bases between. This CDR3 has 11 amino acids. CDR1 is DFQATT and CDR2 is SNEGSKA in the germline V gene (reference sequence). In DNA, the CDR3 is TGCAGTGCCGCCTTCGGGGAGACCCAGTACTTC. This encodes CSAAFGETQYF.

The V and J genes are TRBV30 and TRBJ1-2, with 8 bases lining up with TRBD1. This CDR3 comprises 13 residues. Germline CDR1 GTSNPN, CDR2 SVGIG (reference sequence). With 4 bases clipped from V and 11 bases from J, the junction kept 12 bases outside the gene matches. The CDR3 sequence: CAWNRDRTFWYTF. The DNA of the CDR3 is TGTGCCTGGAACCGGGACAGGACCTTTTGGTACACCTTC.

The chain links TRBV4-1 to TRBJ2-3, with 9 nucleotides matching TRBD2. V dropped 4 bases and J dropped 6; count of bases not matched to a gene: 8. The CDR3 has 15 amino acids. The germline CDR1 and CDR2 sequences are MGHRA and YSYEKL. CDR3 nucleotides: TGCGCCAGCAGCCGTACTAGCGGGCCTGGGGATACGCAGTATTTT. It translates to CASSRTSGPGDTQYF.

This clone was seen a single time. The chain links TRBV21-1 to TRBJ2-7; TRBD1 is the table's D call, not checked against the DNA. TRBV21-1 is assigned pseudogene status. This CDR3 has 16 residues. The CDR3 loop is CASTHQKDREAYEQYF. CDR3 DNA: TGTGCCAGCACCCACCAAAAAGACAGGGAGGCCTACGAGCAGTACTTC.

CDR3 nucleotides: TGTGCCAGCAGCGCGCGGGGGCCGAACGAGCAGTACTTC. Translation gives CASSARGPNEQYF. The genes are TRBV6-5 and TRBJ2-7, with a possible D match to TRBD2 (7 bases). The CDR3 is made up of 13 amino acids. CDR1 is MNHEY and CDR2 is SVGAGI in the germline V gene. V lost 6 bases and J lost 5, with 14 bases in between.

This chain connects TRBV24-1 to TRBJ2-1; D is uncertain. Per the germline V gene, CDR1 is KGHDR and CDR2 is SFDVKD. Trimming removed 3 bases at V and 9 bases at J, with 14 bases between. The CDR3 consists of 14 residues. CDR3 in amino acids: CATSDPGHGFEQFF. The CDR3 DNA follows: TGTGCCACCAGTGATCCAGGCCACGGATTTGAGCAGTTCTTC.

The gene calls are TRBV7-9 and TRBJ1-2; tentative D call: TRBD1 (5 bases). V was shortened by 1 base and J by 8 bases, with 17 bases between the two germline ends. Germline assignment: CDR1 SEHNR and CDR2 FQNEAQ (reference sequence). CDR3 length: 15 amino acids. The CDR3 DNA sequence: TGTGCCAGCAGCTTAGAAGGCGGGGACGGTAACGGCTACACCTTC. Its translation is CASSLEGGDGNGYTF.

This sequence joins TRBV5-1 and TRBJ2-1; D is perhaps TRBD2 (5 bases). Per germline, CDR1 SGHRS and CDR2 YFSETQ. The CDR3 is 12 residues long. Deletions cut 7 bases from V and 7 bases from J, with 12 bases between. In DNA, the CDR3 is TGCGCCAGCGGGCGGGCTTGGAATGAGCAGTTCTTC. Its protein product is CASGRAWNEQFF.

The chain recombines TRBV27 with TRBJ2-2; the match to TRBD2 covers 13 bases. The CDR3 is made up of 18 amino acids. Per germline, CDR1 MNHEY and CDR2 SMNVEV (reference sequence). V lost 6 bases and J lost 0; bases outside the gene matches: 7. CDR3 DNA sequence: TGTGCCAGCAGACAACGACTAGCGGGGGGAACGAACACCGGGGAGCTGTTTTTT. Translating it yields CASRQRLAGGTNTGELFF.